Here is one T cell receptor beta chain with its context. The data stem from a study of T cells in Graves' hyperthyroidism and ophthalmopathy. Thyroid ultrasound and orbital computed tomography, with clinical symptoms and serum thyroxine and TRAb, informed diagnoses. The CDR3 runs 15 residues. J was trimmed by 8 bases and V by 6 bases; bases with no gene match: 7. Amplification targeted TCR beta CDR3 regions from RNA transcripts. HTBI primers were used for first-round RT-PCR of the TCR CDR3. Via MiXCR, TCRdb re-called the multiplex PCR reads, giving one row per CDR3 protein. The repertoire holds more than 650,000 distinct CDR3 sequences, 12% to 15% seen once, with 10% in the top ten.

Sequenced material: blood. The chain couples TRBV12-3 or TRBV12-4 to TRBJ1-4; 12 positions match TRBD1. This clonotype originated in a woman between 18 and 30 years old with Graves' hyperthyroidism. DNA of the CDR3: TGTGCCAGCAGCCGAACGGGACAGGGGGCAGAAAAACTGTTTTTT. Encoded protein: CASSRTGQGAEKLFF.